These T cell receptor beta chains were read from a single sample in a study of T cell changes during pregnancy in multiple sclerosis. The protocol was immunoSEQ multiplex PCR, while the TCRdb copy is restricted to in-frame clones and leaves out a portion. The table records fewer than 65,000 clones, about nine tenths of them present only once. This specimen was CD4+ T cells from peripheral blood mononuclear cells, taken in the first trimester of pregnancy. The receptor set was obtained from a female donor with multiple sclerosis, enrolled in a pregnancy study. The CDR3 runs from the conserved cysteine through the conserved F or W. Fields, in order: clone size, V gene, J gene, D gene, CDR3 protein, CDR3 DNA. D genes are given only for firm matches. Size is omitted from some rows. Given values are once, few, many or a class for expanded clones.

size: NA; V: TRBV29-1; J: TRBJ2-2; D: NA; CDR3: CSARGGADTGELFF; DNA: TGCAGCGCCCGAGGGGGGGCCGACACCGGGGAGCTGTTTTTT
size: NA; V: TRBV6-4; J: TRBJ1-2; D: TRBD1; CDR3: CASSETRGLNGYTF; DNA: TGTGCCAGCAGTGAAACCAGGGGGCTAAACGGCTACACCTTC
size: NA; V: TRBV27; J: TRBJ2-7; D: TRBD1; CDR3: CASSLRQGNILSYEQYF; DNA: TGTGCCAGCAGTCTTCGACAGGGTAATATCCTCTCCTACGAGCAGTACTTC
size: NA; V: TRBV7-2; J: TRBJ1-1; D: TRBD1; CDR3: CASSRDRGGTEAFF; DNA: TGTGCCAGCAGCCGAGACAGGGGTGGCACTGAAGCTTTCTTT
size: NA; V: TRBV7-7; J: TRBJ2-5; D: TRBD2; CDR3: CASSLRLAGGLVQETQYF; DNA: TGTGCCAGCAGCCTGAGACTAGCGGGGGGGCTCGTCCAAGAGACCCAGTACTTC
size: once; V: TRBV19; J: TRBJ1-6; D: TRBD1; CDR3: CASSITDRGQSPLHF; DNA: TGTGCCAGTAGTATAACGGACAGGGGTCAGTCACCCCTCCACTTT
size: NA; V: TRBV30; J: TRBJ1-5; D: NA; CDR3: CAWSSSGNQPQHF; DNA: TGTGCCTGGAGTTCATCCGGGAATCAGCCCCAGCATTTT
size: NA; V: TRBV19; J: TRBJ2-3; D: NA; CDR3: CASSIESLGSADTQYF; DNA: TGTGCCAGTAGTATAGAGTCACTAGGATCGGCAGATACGCAGTATTTT
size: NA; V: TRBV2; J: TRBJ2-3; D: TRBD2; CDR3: CATSLLAGGTDTQYF; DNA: TGTGCCACCTCGCTGCTAGCGGGGGGGACAGATACGCAGTATTTT
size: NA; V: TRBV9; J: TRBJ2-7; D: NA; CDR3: CASSVAQVGEQYF; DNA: TGTGCCAGCAGCGTAGCGCAAGTCGGCGAGCAGTACTTC
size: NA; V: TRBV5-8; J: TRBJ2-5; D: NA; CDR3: CASSLGQVWGQETQYF; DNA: TGTGCCAGCAGCTTGGGACAGGTTTGGGGCCAAGAGACCCAGTACTTC
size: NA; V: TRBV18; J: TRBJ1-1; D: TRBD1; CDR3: CASSPQGALKTEAFF; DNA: TGTGCCAGCTCACCACAGGGGGCACTAAAGACTGAAGCTTTCTTT
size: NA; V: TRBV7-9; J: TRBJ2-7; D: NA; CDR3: CASSSRGSSYEQYF; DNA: TGTGCCAGCAGCTCGAGGGGGAGCTCCTACGAGCAGTACTTC
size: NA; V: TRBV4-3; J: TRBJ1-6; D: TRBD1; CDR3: CASSQVDRAGDSPLHF; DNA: TGCGCCAGCAGCCAAGTAGACAGGGCAGGAGATTCACCCCTCCACTTT
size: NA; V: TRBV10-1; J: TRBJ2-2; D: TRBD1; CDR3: CASSNVRPSGTGRCTGELFF; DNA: TGCGCCAGCAGTAATGTTCGTCCTTCCGGGACAGGGCGGTGTACCGGGGAGCTGTTTTTT
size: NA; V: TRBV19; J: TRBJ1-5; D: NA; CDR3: CASRGGPPYSNQPQHF; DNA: TGTGCCAGTAGGGGGGGGCCCCCTTATAGCAATCAGCCCCAGCATTTT
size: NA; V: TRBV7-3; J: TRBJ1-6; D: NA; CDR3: CASSLNPPSNWSSYNSPLHF; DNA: TGTGCCAGCAGCTTAAATCCGCCTAGTAATTGGAGCTCCTATAATTCACCCCTCCACTTT
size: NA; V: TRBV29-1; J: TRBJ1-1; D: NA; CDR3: CSVVQQGRVTEAFF; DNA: TGCAGCGTTGTCCAGCAGGGCCGGGTCACTGAAGCTTTCTTT
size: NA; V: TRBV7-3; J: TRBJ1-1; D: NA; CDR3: CASSWNDGGSVTEAFF; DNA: TGTGCCAGCAGCTGGAACGATGGAGGCTCAGTGACTGAAGCTTTCTTT
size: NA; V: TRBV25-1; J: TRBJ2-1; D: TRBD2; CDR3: CASSEGGGSYNEQFF; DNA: TGTGCCAGCAGTGAGGGCGGGGGTTCCTACAATGAGCAGTTCTTC
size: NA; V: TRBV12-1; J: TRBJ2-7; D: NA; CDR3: CASSPGQGIKSYEQYF; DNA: TGTGCCAGCAGCCCCGGACAGGGCATCAAATCCTACGAGCAGTACTTC
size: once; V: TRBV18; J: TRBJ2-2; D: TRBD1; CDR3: CASSPNPTGQGYPGELFF; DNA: TGTGCCAGCTCACCAAACCCAACGGGACAGGGTTATCCCGGGGAGCTGTTTTTT
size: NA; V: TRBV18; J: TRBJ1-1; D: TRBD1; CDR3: CASSPLGQFEAFF; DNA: TGTGCCAGCTCCCCGCTGGGACAGTTTGAAGCTTTCTTT
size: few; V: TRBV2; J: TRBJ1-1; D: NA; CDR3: CASSESNVGAFF; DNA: TGTGCCAGCAGTGAGAGTAACGTTGGAGCTTTCTTT
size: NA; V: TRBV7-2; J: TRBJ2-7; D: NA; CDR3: CASRLRQPSYEQYF; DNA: TGTGCCAGCAGACTACGGCAGCCATCCTACGAGCAGTACTTC
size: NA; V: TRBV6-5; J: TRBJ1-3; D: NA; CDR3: CASSYSLSSGNTIYF; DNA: TGTGCCAGCAGTTACTCCCTGAGCTCTGGAAACACCATATATTTT
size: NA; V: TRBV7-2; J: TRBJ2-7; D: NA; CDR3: CASSLAAGSSYEQYF; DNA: TGTGCCAGCAGCTTAGCGGCGGGGAGCTCCTACGAGCAGTACTTC
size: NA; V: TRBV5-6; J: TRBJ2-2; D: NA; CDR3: CASSPGLHRELFF; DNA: TGTGCCAGCAGCCCTGGACTGCACCGGGAGCTGTTTTTT
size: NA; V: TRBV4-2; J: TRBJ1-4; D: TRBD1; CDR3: CASSLEGQVGRGNEKLFF; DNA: TGTGCCAGCAGCCTCGAAGGACAGGTCGGTCGTGGTAATGAAAAACTGTTTTTT
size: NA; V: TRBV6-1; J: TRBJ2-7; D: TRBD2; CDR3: CASKAGGAYEQYF; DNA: TGTGCCAGCAAGGCGGGGGGGGCCTACGAGCAGTACTTC
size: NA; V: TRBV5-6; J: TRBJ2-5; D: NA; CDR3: CASSSLGQQETQYF; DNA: TGTGCCAGCAGCTCCTTGGGCCAGCAAGAGACCCAGTACTTC
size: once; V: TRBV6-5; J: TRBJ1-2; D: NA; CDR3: CASREQRTRGYGYTF; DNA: TGTGCCAGCAGGGAACAACGGACAAGGGGTTATGGCTACACCTTC
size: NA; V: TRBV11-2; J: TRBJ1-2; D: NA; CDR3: CASSSGGGGSLADGYTF; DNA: TGTGCCAGCAGCTCCGGGGGAGGGGGGAGTTTAGCGGATGGCTACACCTTC
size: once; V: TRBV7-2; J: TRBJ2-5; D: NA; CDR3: CASSLGLQETQYF; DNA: TGTGCCAGCAGCTTAGGACTTCAAGAGACCCAGTACTTC
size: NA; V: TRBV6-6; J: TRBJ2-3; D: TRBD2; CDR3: CASTPGGGRADTQYF; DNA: TGTGCCAGCACCCCGGGGGGGGGAAGGGCAGATACGCAGTATTTT
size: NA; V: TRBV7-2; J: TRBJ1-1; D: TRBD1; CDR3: CASSLTGGPTEAFF; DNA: TGTGCCAGCAGCTTGACAGGGGGGCCCACTGAAGCTTTCTTT
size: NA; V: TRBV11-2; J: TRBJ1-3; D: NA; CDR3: CASSLGRVASGNTIYF; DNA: TGTGCCAGCAGCTTAGGCAGGGTGGCCTCTGGAAACACCATATATTTT
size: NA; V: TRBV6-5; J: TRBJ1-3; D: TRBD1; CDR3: CASSKGQGVVNTIYF; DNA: TGTGCCAGCAGCAAAGGACAGGGGGTAGTGAACACCATATATTTT
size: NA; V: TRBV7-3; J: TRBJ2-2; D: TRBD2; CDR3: CASSFLAGADTGELFF; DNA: TGTGCCAGCAGCTTCCTAGCGGGGGCGGACACCGGGGAGCTGTTTTTT
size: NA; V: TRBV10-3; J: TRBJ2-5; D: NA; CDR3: CAIRLGQQETQYF; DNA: TGTGCCATCCGTCTTGGGCAGCAAGAGACCCAGTACTTC
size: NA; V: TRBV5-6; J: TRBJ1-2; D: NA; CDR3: CASSSADGGGYTF; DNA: TGTGCCAGCAGTTCCGCCGACGGGGGTGGCTACACCTTC
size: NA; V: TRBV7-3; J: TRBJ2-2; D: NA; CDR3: CASSLGGTTGELFF; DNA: TGTGCCAGCAGCTTGGGCGGGACCACCGGGGAGCTGTTTTTT
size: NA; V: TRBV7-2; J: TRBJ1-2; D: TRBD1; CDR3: CVVGTGAFYGYTF; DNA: TGTGTAGTCGGGACAGGAGCTTTCTATGGCTACACCTTC
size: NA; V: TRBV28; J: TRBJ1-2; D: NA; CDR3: CASSLGRGSYGYTF; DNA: TGTGCCAGCAGTTTGGGGAGGGGTTCCTATGGCTACACCTTC
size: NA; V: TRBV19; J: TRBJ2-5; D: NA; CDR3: CASSEFRGAKTQYF; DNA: TGTGCCAGTAGTGAATTTCGGGGGGCGAAGACCCAGTACTTC
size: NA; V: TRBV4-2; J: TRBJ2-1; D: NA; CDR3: CASSQDINEQFF; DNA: TGTGCCAGCAGCCAAGATATCAATGAGCAGTTCTTC
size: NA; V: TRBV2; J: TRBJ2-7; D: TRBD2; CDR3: CASSSGLAYEQYF; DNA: TGTGCCAGCAGCTCCGGACTAGCCTACGAGCAGTACTTC
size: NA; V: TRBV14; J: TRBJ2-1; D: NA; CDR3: CASSQVGGPGAHNEQFF; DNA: TGTGCCAGCAGCCAAGTCGGGGGGCCGGGTGCACACAATGAGCAGTTCTTC
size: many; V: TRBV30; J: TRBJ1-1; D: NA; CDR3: CAWSGSKKAFF; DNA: TGTGCCTGGAGTGGCAGTAAAAAAGCTTTCTTT
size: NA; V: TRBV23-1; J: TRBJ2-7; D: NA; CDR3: CASSQIAGRLAKYEQYF; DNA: TGCGCCAGCAGTCAGATAGCAGGACGCCTAGCCAAATACGAGCAGTACTTC
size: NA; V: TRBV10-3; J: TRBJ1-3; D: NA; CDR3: CATHSLSSGNTIYF; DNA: TGTGCCACCCACTCCCTGAGCTCTGGAAACACCATATATTTT
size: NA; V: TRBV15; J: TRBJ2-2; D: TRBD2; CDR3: CATSRERLAGNTGELFF; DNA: TGTGCCACCAGCAGAGAACGGCTAGCGGGGAACACCGGGGAGCTGTTTTTT
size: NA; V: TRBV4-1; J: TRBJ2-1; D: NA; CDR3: CASSQSGQTSLDEQFF; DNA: TGCGCCAGCAGTCAAAGCGGACAGACGAGCTTGGATGAGCAGTTCTTC
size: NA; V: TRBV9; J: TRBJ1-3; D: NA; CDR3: CASSSRGGSGNTIYF; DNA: TGTGCCAGCAGCTCCAGGGGTGGGTCTGGAAACACCATATATTTT
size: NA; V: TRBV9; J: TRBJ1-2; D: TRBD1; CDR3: CASSADRVLRGYTF; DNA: TGTGCCAGCAGCGCCGACAGGGTGCTGCGCGGCTACACCTTC
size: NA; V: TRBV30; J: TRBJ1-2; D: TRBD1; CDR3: CAWCITGVNGGYTF; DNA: TGTGCCTGGTGTATTACAGGGGTGAATGGTGGCTACACCTTC
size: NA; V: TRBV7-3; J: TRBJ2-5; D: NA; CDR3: CASSLGGQETQYF; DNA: TGTGCCAGCAGCTTAGGCGGCCAAGAGACCCAGTACTTC
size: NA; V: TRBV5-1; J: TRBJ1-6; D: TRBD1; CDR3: CASSLGGTDSNSPLHF; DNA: TGCGCCAGCAGCTTGGGGGGGACAGATTCCAATTCACCCCTCCACTTT
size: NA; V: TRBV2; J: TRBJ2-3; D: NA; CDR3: CASSERGGDTQYF; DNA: TGTGCCAGCAGTGAGCGGGGCGGAGATACGCAGTATTTT
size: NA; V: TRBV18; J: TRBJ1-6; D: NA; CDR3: CASSPQGPYNSPLHF; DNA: TGTGCCAGCTCACCTCAGGGTCCCTATAATTCACCCCTCCACTTT